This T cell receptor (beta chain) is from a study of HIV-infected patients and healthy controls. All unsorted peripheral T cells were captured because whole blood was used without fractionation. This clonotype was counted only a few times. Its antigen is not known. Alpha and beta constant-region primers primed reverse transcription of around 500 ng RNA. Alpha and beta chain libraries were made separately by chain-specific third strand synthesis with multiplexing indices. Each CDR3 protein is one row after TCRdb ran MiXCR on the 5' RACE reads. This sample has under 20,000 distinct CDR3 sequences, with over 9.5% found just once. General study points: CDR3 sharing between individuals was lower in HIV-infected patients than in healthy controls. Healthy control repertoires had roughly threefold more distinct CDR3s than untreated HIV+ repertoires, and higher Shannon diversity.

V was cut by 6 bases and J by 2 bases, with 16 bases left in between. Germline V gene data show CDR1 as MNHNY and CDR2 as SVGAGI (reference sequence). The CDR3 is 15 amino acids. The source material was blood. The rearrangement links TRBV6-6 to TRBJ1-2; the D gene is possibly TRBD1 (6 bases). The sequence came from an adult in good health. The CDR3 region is CASSRTDYLNYGYTF. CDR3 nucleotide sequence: TGTGCCAGCAGCCGGACAGATTACTTGAACTATGGCTACACCTTC.